The 21 T cell receptor beta chains below were found in one sample sequenced in a study of T cell repertoires in cytomegalovirus infection. These receptors have no known antigen. TCRdb used MiXCR to reprocess the reads, holding one entry per CDR3 protein. This sample has approximately 120,000 distinct CDR3 sequences, with roughly 30% found just once. Sample: CD8+ T cells from cultured PBMCs, taken from culture after CMV antigen stimulation. The receptor set was obtained from a human donor in good health (CMV status not recorded). Some clones in this sample may be carry-over from other donors' samples.

The rearrangement uses TRBV12-3 or TRBV12-4 and TRBJ2-3; D ambiguous. Trimming pared 3 bases from V and 4 bases from J, leaving 8 bases between. The CDR3 is 13 amino acids. CDR3 nucleotide sequence: TGTGCCAGCAGTTTTTTGGGCCCAGATACGCAGTATTTT. Its translation: CASSFLGPDTQYF.

This clonotype was counted at least ten times. V is TRBV7-2 and J is TRBJ2-7; D remains unclear. This CDR3 region has 13 residues. Per germline, CDR1 SGHTA and CDR2 FQGNSA. Trimming left V 3 bases short and J 3 bases short, with 9 bases between. The CDR3 bases are TGTGCCAGCAGCTTTAACAGATTCTACGAGCAGTACTTC. Its protein is CASSFNRFYEQYF. The whole variable domain, filled in from reference TRBV7-2 and TRBJ2-7, reads GAGVSQSPSNKVTEKGKDVELRCDPISGHTALYWYRQSLGQGLEFLIYFQGNSAPDKSGLPSDRFSAERTGGSVSTLTIQRTQQEDSAVYLCASSFNRFYEQYFGPGTRLTVT.

This clonotype was recorded a few times. The chain links TRBV28 to TRBJ1-2; D not certain. This CDR3 has 14 residues. CDR1 and CDR2 from the germline V gene are MDHEN and SYDVKM. Trimming pared 0 bases from V and 2 bases from J, leaving 7 bases between. The CDR3 protein is CASSLWKDNYGYTF. Written as DNA, the CDR3 is TGTGCCAGCAGTTTATGGAAGGACAACTATGGCTACACCTTC.

This clonotype was observed a few times. This sequence joins TRBV28 and TRBJ2-7; the D gene is possibly TRBD1 (6 bases). CDR3 length: 17 residues. Looked up from germline, CDR1 is MDHEN and CDR2 is SYDVKM. Trimming removed 5 bases from V and 1 base from J, with 21 bases in between. The CDR3, as DNA: TGTGCCAGCAGTACTATCATCGACAATCAGGGGTCCTACGAGCAGTACTTC. This translates into CASSTIIDNQGSYEQYF.

This clonotype occurred a few times. The rearrangement joins TRBV11-2 to TRBJ1-2, with TRBD1 matching over 9 bases. The germline CDR1 and CDR2 sequences are SGHAT and FQNNGV. This CDR3 has 17 residues. V gave up 3 bases and J gave up 8 bases; unmatched junction bases: 16. The DNA of the CDR3 is TGTGCCAGCAGCTTGCCGACAGGGGGACCCGGAACCTGGGGCTACACCTTC. Translation: CASSLPTGGPGTWGYTF.

The chain is built from TRBV7-4 and TRBJ2-3; perhaps TRBD2 as D (5 bases). The germline V gene encodes CDR1 SGHVT and CDR2 SQSDAQ. The germline V and J ends were trimmed by 5 bases and 2 bases, with 17 bases remaining between them. The CDR3 length is 16 residues. CDR3 nucleotides: TGTGCCAGCAGCCCACGAACTGGCGGGTTCACAGATACGCAGTATTTT. Residues: CASSPRTGGFTDTQYF.

The J gene is TRBJ1-1, the V gene TRBV12-3 or TRBV12-4; D is perhaps TRBD1 (6 bases). Trimming stripped 5 bases from V and 9 bases from J, with 10 bases between. The CDR3 runs to 11 residues. The CDR3 here is CASSKGQKAFF. The CDR3 coding sequence is TGTGCCAGCAGTAAGGGACAAAAAGCTTTCTTT.

The V gene is TRBV11-2, the J gene TRBJ1-3; 7 bases match TRBD1. V was clipped by 1 base and J by 0 bases; unmatched bases: 6. The CDR3 loop spans 17 amino acids. Germline CDR1 reads SGHAT; CDR2 reads FQNNGV. CDR3 in amino acids: CASSLGSRGFSGNTIYF. DNA for the CDR3: TGTGCCAGCAGCTTAGGAAGCAGGGGGTTCTCTGGAAACACCATATATTTT. The full variable domain, completed using reference TRBV11-2 and TRBJ1-3, is EAGVAQSPRYKIIEKRQSVAFWCNPISGHATLYWYQQILGQGPKLLIQFQNNGVVDDSQLPKDRFSAERLKGVDSTLKIQPAKLEDSAVYLCASSLGSRGFSGNTIYFGEGSWLTVV.

The table lists this clonotype with many counts. The gene calls are TRBV7-2 and TRBJ1-6; tentatively, D is TRBD1 (5 bases). Trimming shortened V by 6 bases and J by 4 bases, and 16 bases separated the two germline ends. There are 16 residues in the CDR3. The germline gives CDR1 SGHTA, CDR2 FQGNSA. DNA for the CDR3: TGTGCCAGCAGTTCCCCTGGGGGGGGGTATAATTCACCCCTCCACTTT. This gives the protein CASSSPGGGYNSPLHF.

This clonotype was detected a few times. The chain joins TRBV6-5 to TRBJ1-1; D perhaps matches TRBD1 (5 bases). The CDR3 covers 14 residues. V lost 5 bases and J 8 bases, leaving 18 bases between the germline ends. Germline CDR1 MNHEY, CDR2 SVGAGI. The CDR3 DNA follows: TGTGCCAGCAGTCTTACCTCCACGGGGCAGGAAGCTTTCTTT. Translated: CASSLTSTGQEAFF.

The rearrangement uses TRBV20-1 and TRBJ1-1, with TRBD1 as a possible D gene (5 bases). Germline CDR1 reads DFQATT; CDR2 reads SNEGSKA (reference sequence). This CDR3 is built from 13 residues. Trimming removed 0 bases at V and 7 bases at J, with 12 bases between. The CDR3 region has the DNA TGCAGTGCTAGAGAGCCGGGGGGGGTTGAAGCTTTCTTT. It translates to CSAREPGGVEAFF.

This clonotype was seen ten or more times. This chain uses TRBV11-2 with TRBJ1-1, with no clear D. Trimming stripped 6 bases from V and 4 bases from J, with 12 bases between. CDR1 is SGHAT, CDR2 FQNNGV, per germline. The CDR3 has 13 amino acids. CDR3: CASRYHSGTEAFF. CDR3 DNA: TGTGCCAGCAGGTATCATTCCGGCACTGAAGCTTTCTTT. Together with reference TRBV11-2 and TRBJ1-1, the CDR3 gives the full variable domain: EAGVAQSPRYKIIEKRQSVAFWCNPISGHATLYWYQQILGQGPKLLIQFQNNGVVDDSQLPKDRFSAERLKGVDSTLKIQPAKLEDSAVYLCASRYHSGTEAFFGQGTRLTVV.

The CDR3 reads CASSPPAGPEYNEQFF. The CDR3 DNA follows: TGTGCCAGCAGCCCCCCAGCGGGGCCCGAATACAATGAGCAGTTCTTC. This chain uses TRBV9 with TRBJ2-1, with 7 bases fitting TRBD2. This CDR3 region has 16 residues. Germline CDR1 SGDLS, CDR2 YYNGEE. Trimming took 4 bases from V and 4 from J; bases not matched to a gene: 11.

This clonotype came up a few times. This chain uses TRBV7-8 with TRBJ2-3, with 8 bases lining up with TRBD1. Per germline, CDR1 SGHVS and CDR2 FQNEAQ. This CDR3 contains 17 residues. V was clipped by 5 bases and J by 2 bases; unmatched bases: 12. The CDR3 coding sequence is TGTGCCAGCAGCCCAGGACAGGGACTCCCCTACACAGATACGCAGTATTTT. Translating it yields CASSPGQGLPYTDTQYF.

This clonotype showed up many times. This sequence joins TRBV7-9 and TRBJ2-5; TRBD1 might be the D (5 bases). Trimming shortened V by 5 bases and J by 3 bases, and 10 bases separated the two germline ends. Germline assignment: CDR1 SEHNR and CDR2 FQNEAQ (reference sequence). The CDR3 runs 13 residues. The CDR3 bases are TGTGCCAGCAGCCCGTGGGGCGAAGAGACCCAGTACTTC. Protein: CASSPWGEETQYF. Full variable domain (rest looked up from reference TRBV7-9 and TRBJ2-5): DTGVSQNPRHKITKRGQNVTFRCDPISEHNRLYWYRQTLGQGPEFLTYFQNEAQLEKSRLLSDRFSAERPKGSFSTLEIQRTEQGDSAMYLCASSPWGEETQYFGPGTRLLVL.

This clonotype was seen more than once but under ten times. The CDR3, as DNA: TGTGCCAGCCTGAACGATGGCTACACCTTC. Translated: CASLNDGYTF. This chain links TRBV6-6 with TRBJ1-2; D gene uncertain. This CDR3 has 10 residues. Trimming removed 8 bases from V and 6 bases from J, with 7 bases in between. Germline CDR1 MNHNY, CDR2 SVGAGI (reference sequence).

The CDR3 region is CASSLAQGHEQYF. Here the CDR3 DNA reads TGTGCCAGCAGCTTAGCACAGGGCCACGAGCAGTACTTC. This chain joins TRBV7-9 and TRBJ2-7; perhaps TRBD1 as D (6 bases). V lost 0 bases, J lost 5 bases, and 8 bases lay in between. CDR1 and CDR2 from the germline V gene are SEHNR and FQNEAQ (reference sequence). The CDR3 sequence is 13 residues long.

This clonotype was counted at least ten times. The genes are TRBV10-3 and TRBJ2-3, with a possible D match to TRBD1 (6 bases). Trimming stripped 10 bases from V and 0 bases from J, with 17 bases between. Germline V gene sequence: CDR1 ENHRY, CDR2 SYGVKD. The CDR3 extends over 15 amino acids. This chain's CDR3 is CATAGATISTDTQYF. The CDR3 nucleotides read TGTGCCACCGCAGGGGCCACTATTAGCACAGATACGCAGTATTTT.

To note about this clonotype: At one boundary the junction diverges from the germline segment, which might be a read error. The V call is TRBV4-1, the J call TRBJ2-3; 15 nucleotides match TRBD2. The CDR3 runs to 17 residues. Germline V lookup: CDR1 MGHRA, CDR2 YSYEKL. The CDR3 is CASSTRTSGGGTDTRYF. The DNA for the CDR3 is TGCGCCAGCAGCACCCGGACTAGCGGGGGGGGGACAGATACGCGGTATTTT.

A few counts support this clonotype. V gene TRBV19 combines with J gene TRBJ2-1; possibly TRBD1 or TRBD2 for D (5 bases each). Looked up from germline, CDR1 is LNHDA and CDR2 is SQIVND (reference sequence). This CDR3 spans 14 amino acids. With 3 bases removed from V and 4 bases from J, the gap between germline ends came to 10 bases. The CDR3 sequence: CASSIHGGYNEQFF. CDR3 in DNA: TGTGCCAGTAGTATTCATGGGGGATACAATGAGCAGTTCTTC.

As for this clonotype: A much bigger clone sits one base away, suggesting this may be a read error. The chain has TRBV7-8 and TRBJ2-3; possibly TRBD2 for D (5 bases). The CDR3 runs 13 residues. The germline V gene has CDR1 SGHVS and CDR2 FQNEAQ. Trimming shortened V by 8 bases and J by 8 bases, and 17 bases separated the two germline ends. CDR3 in DNA: TGTGCCAGCGGCAGGACTCCCGAGGGTACGCAGTATTTT. It is translated as CASGRTPEGTQYF.